This T cell receptor beta chain was identified during a study of blood T cell repertoires in COVID-19 (TCRdb year 2020). At the level of the whole study: Samples covering the acute and convalescent phases of COVID-19 were provided by collaborators in the United States, Italy and Spain. The prospective study material was composed of cDNA or gDNA derived from T cells, B-cell-depleted T cells, or PBMCs. Deeply sampled blood TCRbeta repertoires from subjects exposed to, actively infected with, or recovered from COVID-19 were included in the dataset. The repertoires were made available in a free public database intended to serve as a resource for research on the immune response to SARS-CoV-2. Samples were obtained from the ongoing ImmuneRACE study (first 160 participants) and from approximately 1,200 subjects provided by 6 global collaborators. The sample metadata nearly always contained a de-identified subject ID, COVID-19 status, age in years and sex. Where HLA class I and class II types were available, the types were taken from metadata supplied by the sample provider, not from assay-based typing.

In its sample, this clone was seen once. Its recognized antigen is unknown. No much larger clonotype is one base removed from it; base qualities were not supplied. Enrolling through a virtual design, the prospective study's participants ranged in age from roughly 18 to 100 years and lived across more than 20 United States geographic areas. Cohort assignment in the prospective study relied on participant-reported clinical history from a screening survey and a study questionnaire. Exposed participants had been in contact, within 2 weeks of entering the study, with a person who had a PCR-confirmed or clinician-diagnosed case of COVID-19. Mobile phlebotomists in the prospective study collected whole blood, serum and a nasopharyngeal or oropharyngeal swab from every participant. Additional blood draws and questionnaires over a roughly two-month period could optionally be provided by prospective study participants. Before DNA extraction, blood samples from the prospective study were shipped at room temperature or frozen.

TCRbeta CDR3 regions were amplified from genomic DNA by means of the immunoSEQ Assay, a bias-controlled multiplex PCR. The authors' analysis ran thus. The number of nucleated cells in each sample was estimated from the amplification of reference gene primers within the assay. To quantify the absolute abundance of each unique TCRbeta CDR3 rearrangement, sequence reads were collapsed and filtered. Productive Simpson clonality was computed per sample as the square root of Simpson's diversity index over productive rearrangements. What TCRdb holds here is the immuneACCESS table cut down to in-frame rearrangements. Part of the clones is not present; checked against another copy, under half of the missing clones reflect an unresolved V gene, and the others are unexplained. V and J calls and clone size are given by that table; D and trimming were obtained from the DNA. This sample is represented by 140,000 to 150,000 clones; 80% to 85% of them were singletons. The ten largest clones capture almost 6% of the sample.

Broad study findings and their caveats: The amount of clinical and demographic metadata varied by source and participant and was provided uncurated.

The receptor was isolated from a woman between 50 and 59 years old who had been exposed to COVID-19. Sequencing used PBMCs or T cells enriched from blood (not recorded which).

The DNA sequence is given as TGTGCCAGCACCAGGATGGGGGGCGAGCAGTACTTC. Its translation is CASTRMGGEQYF. The rearrangement combines TRBV6-5 with TRBJ2-7; the D gene is perhaps TRBD2, from 6 matching bases. Between the V and J ends, shortened by 7 bases and 6 bases respectively, the junction contains 13 bases. Including cysteine and phenylalanine, the CDR3 has 12 amino acids. Of the read, only the CDR3 DNA is kept; its 36 bases are in frame from base 1. Looking up the germline V gene yields CDR1 MNHEY and CDR2 SVGAGI.